These 32 T cell receptor beta chains were sequenced from one sample in a study of pediatric ulcerative colitis. Generated by immunoSEQ multiplex PCR, the TCRdb table keeps only in-frame clones and is missing some. The sample has approximately 14,000 clones; more than 80% are singletons. Specimen: blood. Source of these receptors: a boy between 10 and 17 years old with moderate ulcerative colitis.

The V gene is TRBV5-4, the J gene TRBJ1-4; D remains unclear. The CDR3 loop spans 13 amino acids. Germline CDR1 and CDR2: SGHNT and YYREEE (reference sequence). With 4 bases removed from V and 4 bases from J, the gap between germline ends came to 8 bases. The CDR3 sequence: CASSDRINEKLFF. CDR3 nucleotides: TGTGCCAGCAGCGATCGCATTAATGAAAAACTGTTTTTT.

The J gene is TRBJ2-1, the V gene TRBV28; D is perhaps TRBD2 (6 bases). This CDR3 spans 14 amino acids. Looked up from germline, CDR1 is MDHEN and CDR2 is SYDVKM. Deletions cut 6 bases from V and 0 bases from J, with 9 bases between. The CDR3 region has the DNA TGTGCCAGCAGCCCGGAGGGCTCCTACAATGAGCAGTTCTTC. Its translation: CASSPEGSYNEQFF.

This chain links TRBV5-1 with TRBJ2-7; 7 bases agree with TRBD2. V lost 5 bases and J lost 0; bases outside the gene matches: 8. The CDR3 contains 15 residues. Germline V lookup: CDR1 SGHRS, CDR2 YFSETQ. In nucleotides, the CDR3 is TGCGCCAGCAGTCCAAATAGCGGGTTCTCCTACGAGCAGTACTTC. This codes for CASSPNSGFSYEQYF.

The chain employs TRBV7-2 and TRBJ1-1; no clear D gene. V was shortened by 2 bases and J by 5 bases, with 3 bases between the two germline ends. The germline V gene has CDR1 SGHTA and CDR2 FQGNSA. This CDR3 has 11 amino acids. CDR3 amino acids: CASSLLTEAFF. In DNA, the CDR3 is TGTGCCAGCAGCTTATTGACTGAAGCTTTCTTT.

This chain connects TRBV5-1 to TRBJ2-7; possibly TRBD1 or TRBD2 for D (5 bases each). V shed 2 bases and J shed 5 bases, with 14 bases lying between them. The CDR3 is 14 amino acids. Germline-derived CDR1 and CDR2 are SGHRS and YFSETQ. The CDR3 sequence is CASSLRDVLNEQYF. The CDR3 DNA reads TGCGCCAGCAGCTTACGGGACGTACTAAACGAGCAGTACTTC.

The V call is TRBV25-1, the J call TRBJ2-7, with 8 bases identical to TRBD1. Germline V gene sequence: CDR1 MGHDK, CDR2 SYGVNS. Losses at the gene ends were 4 bases for V and 3 bases for J; bases not matched to a gene: 5. The CDR3 extends over 14 amino acids. The DNA for the CDR3 is TGTGCCAGCAGTGCAACAGGGGGTGTCTACGAGCAGTACTTC. It encodes CASSATGGVYEQYF.

The V call is TRBV11-3, the J call TRBJ2-1; D is perhaps TRBD1 or TRBD2 (6 bases each). Trimming stripped 5 bases from V and 3 bases from J, with 23 bases between. CDR3 length: 18 amino acids. CDR1 and CDR2 (germline): SGHNT, YENEEA. The CDR3: CASSPRGSAGIGYNEQFF. The DNA of the CDR3 is TGTGCCAGCAGCCCTAGGGGGTCTGCGGGAATAGGCTACAATGAGCAGTTCTTC.

In its sample, this clone was seen once. The gene calls are TRBV27 and TRBJ2-2; D gene ambiguous. V was shortened by 2 bases and J by 1 base, with 11 bases between the two germline ends. CDR1 MNHEY and CDR2 SMNVEV come from the germline V gene (reference sequence). The CDR3 length is 16 residues. DNA for the CDR3: TGTGCCAGCAGTTTACAGCACCTAAGGAACACCGGGGAGCTGTTTTTT. It yields the protein CASSLQHLRNTGELFF.

This rearrangement joins TRBV25-1 to TRBJ1-1; D perhaps matches TRBD1 (5 bases). V was trimmed by 1 base and J by 7 bases, leaving 16 bases between them. The CDR3 loop spans 15 amino acids. Germline V lookup: CDR1 MGHDK, CDR2 SYGVNS. This CDR3 reads CASSELTMGGSEAFF. CDR3 coding DNA: TGTGCCAGCAGTGAATTAACGATGGGGGGAAGTGAAGCTTTCTTT.

The count of this clone is one. V gene TRBV2 combines with J gene TRBJ1-2; no firm D call. The V and J ends lost 5 bases and 3 bases respectively, with 7 bases between them. The CDR3 totals 12 residues. Germline V gives CDR1 SNHLY, CDR2 FYNNEI. For the CDR3, the DNA is TGTGCCAGCAGTATGACTGACTATGGCTACACCTTC. Translating gives CASSMTDYGYTF.

This chain joins TRBV9 and TRBJ2-4, with a possible D match to TRBD2 (5 bases). From germline, CDR1 is SGDLS and CDR2 YYNGEE. This CDR3 comprises 14 residues. The V and J ends lost 0 bases and 5 bases respectively, with 9 bases between them. This CDR3 is CASSVGGEENIQYF. CDR3 in DNA: TGTGCCAGCAGCGTAGGGGGAGAGGAAAACATTCAGTACTTC.

J is TRBJ2-7 and V is TRBV30, with D perhaps matching TRBD2 (7 bases). The germline V and J ends were trimmed by 2 bases and 2 bases, with 13 bases remaining between them. The CDR3 is made up of 14 amino acids. Germline V lookup: CDR1 GTSNPN, CDR2 SVGIG (reference sequence). As DNA, the CDR3 is TGTGCCTGGAGTCTTGGGAGGGGGGCCTACGAGCAGTACTTC. This translates into CAWSLGRGAYEQYF.

V gene TRBV10-2 combines with J gene TRBJ2-7; a weak D match, TRBD1 (6 bases). The CDR3 contains 12 residues. The ends were cut back, 6 bases at V and 2 bases at J, with 8 bases in the middle. Per germline, CDR1 WSHSY and CDR2 SAAADI. CDR3 bases: TGCGCCAGCAGAGCAGGGGCCTACGAGCAGTACTTC. Translation: CASRAGAYEQYF.

The chain combines TRBV21-1 with TRBJ2-3; no check of the table's D call, TRBD2, against the DNA was made. TRBV21-1 is reported as a pseudogene. The CDR3 length is 22 residues. The CDR3 reads CASSHPRRASGDQRFTLDTQYF. CDR3 sequence (DNA): TGTGCCAGCAGCCACCCTCGGAGGGCTAGCGGAGATCAGAGGTTCACTTTGGATACGCAGTATTTT.

The chain employs TRBV19 and TRBJ2-2; D not certain. Trimming cost V 6 bases and J 5 bases, with 7 bases left between them. The V gene's germline CDR1 is LNHDA and CDR2 SQIVND (reference sequence). The CDR3 sequence is 12 residues long. The chain's CDR3 is CASRTDTGELFF. In DNA, the CDR3 is TGTGCCAGTAGGACGGATACCGGGGAGCTGTTTTTT.

The genes are TRBV28 and TRBJ2-7; either TRBD1 or TRBD2 may supply D (6 bases each). Between the trimmed V and J ends, which lost 3 bases and 0 bases, there was a span of 12 bases. Germline V CDR1 and CDR2: MDHEN, SYDVKM. The CDR3 contains 15 residues. CDR3 in amino acids: CASSFRGRSSYEQYF. The CDR3 DNA sequence: TGTGCCAGCAGTTTCCGGGGGCGGAGCTCCTACGAGCAGTACTTC.

The gene calls are TRBV5-1 and TRBJ2-2; possibly TRBD1 for D (7 bases). V was cut by 6 bases and J by 4 bases, with 16 bases left in between. The CDR3 runs 15 residues. Germline V gene lookup returns CDR1 SGHRS and CDR2 YFSETQ. CDR3 bases: TGCGCCAGCAAGGAGGGGGCGCACGGCACCGGGGAGCTGTTTTTT. Amino acid sequence: CASKEGAHGTGELFF.

The V gene is TRBV6-1, the J gene TRBJ2-3; 7 nucleotides align to TRBD1. In germline, CDR1 is MNHNS, CDR2 SASEGT. The CDR3 runs to 15 residues. With 7 bases clipped from V and 2 bases from J, the junction kept 9 bases outside the gene matches. CDR3 nucleotide sequence: TGTGCCAGCACCCGAACCGGGACAGACACAGATACGCAGTATTTT. Its protein product is CASTRTGTDTDTQYF.

The chain is built from TRBV4-3 and TRBJ1-1; 7 bases align to TRBD1. There are 14 residues in the CDR3. V lost 4 bases, J lost 7 bases, and 9 bases stayed unmatched. Germline CDR1 is LGHNA and CDR2 is YSLEER. This chain's CDR3 is CASSRDRAVGEAFF. CDR3 bases: TGCGCCAGCAGCCGCGACAGGGCGGTGGGTGAAGCTTTCTTT.

J is TRBJ2-5 and V is TRBV28; no firm D call. Germline V gene sequence: CDR1 MDHEN, CDR2 SYDVKM. V was shortened by 6 bases and J by 1 base, with 15 bases between the two germline ends. The length of the CDR3 is 15 residues. CDR3 coding DNA: TGTGCCAGCAGCCCATGGAGTCCTACCCAAGAGACCCAGTACTTC. Translated: CASSPWSPTQETQYF.

The chain is built from TRBV2 and TRBJ2-5, with TRBD1 matching 10 bases. This CDR3 comprises 12 residues. The V and J ends lost 8 bases and 9 bases, in that order; junction bases with no gene match: 6. Germline V CDR1 and CDR2: SNHLY, FYNNEI. CDR3 DNA sequence: TGTGCCAGCCAGGACAGGGGGGCACCCCAGTACTTC. The encoded protein is CASQDRGAPQYF.

This chain joins TRBV19 and TRBJ1-1; TRBD1 agrees at 7 bases. The junction had 5 bases not matched to a gene; V was cut back by 6 bases and J by 1 base. The germline V gene has CDR1 LNHDA and CDR2 SQIVND (reference sequence). The CDR3 sequence is 14 residues long. The CDR3: CASSQGEGNTEAFF. As DNA, the CDR3 is TGTGCCAGTAGCCAGGGGGAGGGGAACACTGAAGCTTTCTTT.

The J gene is TRBJ2-6, the V gene TRBV5-1; TRBD1 aligns across 7 bases. With 2 bases clipped from V and 3 bases from J, the junction kept 2 bases outside the gene matches. From germline, CDR1 is SGHRS and CDR2 YFSETQ. The CDR3 is 15 residues long. CDR3 residues: CASSFTGVGANVLTF. In DNA form, the CDR3 reads TGCGCCAGCAGCTTCACAGGGGTTGGGGCCAACGTCCTGACTTTC.

J is TRBJ2-5 and V is TRBV7-2; 8 bases align to TRBD1. The CDR3 contains 16 residues. V shed 1 base and J 1 base; nucleotides not matched to a gene: 5. CDR1 is SGHTA, CDR2 FQGNSA, per germline. CDR3 sequence (DNA): TGTGCCAGCAGCTTAGTTACAGGGGGAACCCAAGAGACCCAGTACTTC. This translates into CASSLVTGGTQETQYF.

This chain joins TRBV12-1 and TRBJ2-3; the D call in the table, TRBD2, was not verified against the DNA. TRBV12-1 is listed as a pseudogene. The CDR3 spans 16 residues. This CDR3 reads CASSSLAGARTDTQYF. The CDR3 nucleotides read TGTGCCAGCAGCTCCTTAGCGGGAGCGCGCACAGATACGCAGTATTTT.

V usage is TRBV9 and J usage is TRBJ1-3, with TRBD1 matching 8 bases. Germline assignment: CDR1 SGDLS and CDR2 YYNGEE. V gave up 4 bases and J gave up 4 bases; unmatched junction bases: 22. The CDR3 runs to 20 residues. DNA of the CDR3: TGTGCCAGCAGCCCACGACCGTGGGCAGGGGGCTATTTCTCCGGAAACACCATATATTTT. This codes for CASSPRPWAGGYFSGNTIYF.

V usage is TRBV7-9 and J usage is TRBJ1-6, with TRBD1 as a possible D gene (5 bases). Germline V gives CDR1 SEHNR, CDR2 FQNEAQ (reference sequence). With 4 bases removed from V and 0 bases from J, the gap between germline ends came to 19 bases. The CDR3 loop spans 19 amino acids. The CDR3 reads CASSYWGRLSGSYNSPLHF. DNA for the CDR3: TGTGCCAGCAGCTATTGGGGCAGGCTCTCCGGCTCCTATAATTCACCCCTCCACTTT.

The chain carries TRBV5-1 and TRBJ2-1, with 14 bases fitting TRBD2. CDR1 and CDR2 (germline): SGHRS, YFSETQ. The J segment lost 2 bases and the V segment lost 0 bases, leaving 7 bases of the junction unmatched. The CDR3 contains 19 residues. In DNA form, the CDR3 reads TGCGCCAGCAGCTTGGTTGGACTAGCGGGGGGTACCACCTACAATGAGCAGTTCTTC. Its protein is CASSLVGLAGGTTYNEQFF.

This clone was seen only once. The chain carries TRBV2 and TRBJ2-2; 7 bases are a match to TRBD1. In germline, CDR1 is SNHLY, CDR2 FYNNEI. This CDR3 region has 14 residues. Trimming cost V 6 bases and J 5 bases; bases outside gene matches: 6. CDR3: CASSRQGETGELFF. CDR3 nucleotide sequence: TGTGCCAGCAGCAGACAGGGCGAGACCGGGGAGCTGTTTTTT.

This clone was observed a single time. The rearrangement joins TRBV4-1 to TRBJ2-1, with 9 bases that match TRBD1. V gave up 2 bases and J gave up 5 bases; unmatched junction bases: 4. The germline gives CDR1 MGHRA, CDR2 YSYEKL. The CDR3 totals 15 residues. CDR3 protein: CASSQTGGGDNEQFF. Here the CDR3 DNA reads TGCGCCAGCAGCCAAACAGGGGGCGGTGACAATGAGCAGTTCTTC.

The chain combines TRBV9 with TRBJ1-5, with D uncertain. The CDR3 has 15 residues. CDR1 is SGDLS and CDR2 is YYNGEE in the germline V gene. With 2 bases removed from V and 3 bases from J, the gap between germline ends came to 12 bases. The CDR3 region has the DNA TGTGCCAGCAGCGTCGACGGGAGAGTCAATCAGCCCCAGCATTTT. Amino acids: CASSVDGRVNQPQHF.

The rearrangement links TRBV4-2 to TRBJ2-5; TRBD2 matches 12 bases. The last part of the DNA fits TRBJ2-7 better; the J call may be wrong. The CDR3 totals 16 residues. Germline V gene data show CDR1 as LGHNA and CDR2 as YNFKEQ. The CDR3 region is CASSQAGLAGRYEQYF. CDR3 in DNA: TGTGCCAGCAGCCAAGCCGGACTAGCGGGACGCTACGAGCAGTACTTC.